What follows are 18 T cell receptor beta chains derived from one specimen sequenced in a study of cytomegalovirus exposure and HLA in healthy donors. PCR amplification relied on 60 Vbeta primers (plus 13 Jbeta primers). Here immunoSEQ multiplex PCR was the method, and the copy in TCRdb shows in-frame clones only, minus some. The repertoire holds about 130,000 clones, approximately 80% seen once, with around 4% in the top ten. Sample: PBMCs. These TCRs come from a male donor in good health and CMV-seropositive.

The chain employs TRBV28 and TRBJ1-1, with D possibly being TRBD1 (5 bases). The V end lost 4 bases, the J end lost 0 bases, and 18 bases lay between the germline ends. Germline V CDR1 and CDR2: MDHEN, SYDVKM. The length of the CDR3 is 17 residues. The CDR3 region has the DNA TGTGCCAGCAGTTCCCCTCTTGGGGCAACCATGAACACTGAAGCTTTCTTT. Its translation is CASSSPLGATMNTEAFF.

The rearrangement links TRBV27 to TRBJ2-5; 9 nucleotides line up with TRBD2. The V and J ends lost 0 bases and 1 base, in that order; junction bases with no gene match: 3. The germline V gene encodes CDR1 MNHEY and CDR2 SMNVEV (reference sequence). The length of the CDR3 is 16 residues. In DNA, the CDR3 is TGTGCCAGCAGTTTATCCGGGCGGGGGGGCCAAGAGACCCAGTACTTC. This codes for CASSLSGRGGQETQYF.

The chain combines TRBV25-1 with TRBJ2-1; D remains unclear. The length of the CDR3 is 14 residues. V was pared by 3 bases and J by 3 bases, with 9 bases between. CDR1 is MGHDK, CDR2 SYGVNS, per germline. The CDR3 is CASSEADFYNEQFF. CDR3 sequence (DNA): TGTGCCAGCAGTGAGGCAGATTTCTACAATGAGCAGTTCTTC.

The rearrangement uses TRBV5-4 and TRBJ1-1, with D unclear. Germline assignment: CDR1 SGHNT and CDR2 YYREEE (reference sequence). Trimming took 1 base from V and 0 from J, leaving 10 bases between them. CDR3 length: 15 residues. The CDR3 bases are TGTGCCAGCAGCTTGACAGAAAAGTTGAACACTGAAGCTTTCTTT. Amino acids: CASSLTEKLNTEAFF. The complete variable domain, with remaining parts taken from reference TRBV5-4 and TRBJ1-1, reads ETGVTQSPTHLIKTRGQQVTLRCSSQSGHNTVSWYQQALGQGPQFIFQYYREEENGRGNFPPRFSGLQFPNYSSELNVNALELDDSALYLCASSLTEKLNTEAFFGQGTRLTVV.

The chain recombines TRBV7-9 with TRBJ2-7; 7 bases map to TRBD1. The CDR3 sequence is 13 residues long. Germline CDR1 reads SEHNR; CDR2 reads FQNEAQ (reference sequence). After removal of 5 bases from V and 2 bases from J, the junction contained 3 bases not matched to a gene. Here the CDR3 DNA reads TGTGCCAGCAGCCCTGACAGGGCCTACGAGCAGTACTTC. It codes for CASSPDRAYEQYF.

The CDR3 bases are TGTGCCAGCAGTTTGCGGCTAACGAACACCGGGGAGCTGTTTTTT. Residues: CASSLRLTNTGELFF. The genes are TRBV28 and TRBJ2-2; no definite D call. The V end lost 3 bases, the J end lost 0 bases, and 8 bases lay between the germline ends. The germline V gene has CDR1 MDHEN and CDR2 SYDVKM. The CDR3 runs to 15 residues.

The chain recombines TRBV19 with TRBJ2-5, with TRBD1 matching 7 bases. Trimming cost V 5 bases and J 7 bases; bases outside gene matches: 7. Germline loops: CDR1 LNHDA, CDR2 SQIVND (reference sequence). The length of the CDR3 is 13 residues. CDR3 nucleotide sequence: TGTGCCAGTAGTCCGGGGACAGTGGGGACCCAGTACTTC. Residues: CASSPGTVGTQYF.

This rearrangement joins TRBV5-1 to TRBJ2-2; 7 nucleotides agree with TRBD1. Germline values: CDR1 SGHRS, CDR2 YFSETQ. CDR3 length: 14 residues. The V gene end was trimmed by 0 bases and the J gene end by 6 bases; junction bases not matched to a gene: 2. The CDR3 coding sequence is TGCGCCAGCAGCTTGGGTAGGGGGCCCGGGGAGCTGTTTTTT. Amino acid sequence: CASSLGRGPGELFF.

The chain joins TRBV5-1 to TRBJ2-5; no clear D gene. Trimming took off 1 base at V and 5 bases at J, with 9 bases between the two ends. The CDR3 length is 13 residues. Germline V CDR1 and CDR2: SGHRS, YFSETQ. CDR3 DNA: TGCGCCAGCAGCTTGCCGAGTATGGAGACCCAGTACTTC. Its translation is CASSLPSMETQYF.

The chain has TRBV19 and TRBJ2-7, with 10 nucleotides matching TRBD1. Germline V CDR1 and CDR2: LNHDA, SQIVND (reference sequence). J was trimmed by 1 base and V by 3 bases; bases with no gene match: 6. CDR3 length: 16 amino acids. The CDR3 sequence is CASSIEDRGQSYEQYF. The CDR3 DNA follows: TGTGCCAGTAGTATCGAAGACAGGGGGCAATCCTACGAGCAGTACTTC.

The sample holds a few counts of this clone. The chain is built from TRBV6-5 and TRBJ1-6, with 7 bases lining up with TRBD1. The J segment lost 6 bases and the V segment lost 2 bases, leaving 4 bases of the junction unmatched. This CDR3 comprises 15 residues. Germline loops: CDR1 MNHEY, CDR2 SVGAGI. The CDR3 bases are TGTGCCAGCAGTTACGAGGGGGCAGGTAATTCACCCCTCCACTTT. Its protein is CASSYEGAGNSPLHF.

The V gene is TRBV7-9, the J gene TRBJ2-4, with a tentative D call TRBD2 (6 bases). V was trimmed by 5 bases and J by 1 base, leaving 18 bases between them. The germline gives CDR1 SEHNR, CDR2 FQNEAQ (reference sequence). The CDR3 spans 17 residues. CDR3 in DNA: TGTGCCAGCAGCCAGCTCTGGGGCGCGGGGGCCAAAAACATTCAGTACTTC. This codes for CASSQLWGAGAKNIQYF.

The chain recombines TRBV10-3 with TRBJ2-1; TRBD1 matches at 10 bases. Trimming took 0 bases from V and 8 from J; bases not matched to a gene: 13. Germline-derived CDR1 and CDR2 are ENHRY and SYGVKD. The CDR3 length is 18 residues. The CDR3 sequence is CAISESGRPGTGVDEQFF. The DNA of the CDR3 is TGTGCCATCAGTGAGTCGGGACGGCCCGGGACAGGGGTCGATGAGCAGTTCTTC.

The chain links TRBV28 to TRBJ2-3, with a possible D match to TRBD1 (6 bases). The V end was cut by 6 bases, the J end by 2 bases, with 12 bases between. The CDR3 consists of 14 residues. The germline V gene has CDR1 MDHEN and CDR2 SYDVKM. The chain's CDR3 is CASRLGGATDTQYF. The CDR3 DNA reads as TGTGCCAGCAGGCTAGGGGGAGCCACAGATACGCAGTATTTT.

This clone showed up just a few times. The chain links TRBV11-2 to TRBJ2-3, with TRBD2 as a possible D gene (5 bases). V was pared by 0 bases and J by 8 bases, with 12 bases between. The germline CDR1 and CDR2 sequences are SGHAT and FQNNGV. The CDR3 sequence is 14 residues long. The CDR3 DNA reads TGTGCCAGCAGCTTAGACCCGGGGATTGGTACGCAGTATTTT. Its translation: CASSLDPGIGTQYF.

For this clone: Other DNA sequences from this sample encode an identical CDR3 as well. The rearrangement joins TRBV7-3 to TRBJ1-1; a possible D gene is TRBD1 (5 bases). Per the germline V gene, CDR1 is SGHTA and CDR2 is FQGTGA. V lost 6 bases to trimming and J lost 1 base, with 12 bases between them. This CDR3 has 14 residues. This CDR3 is CASSLGAANTEAFF. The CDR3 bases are TGTGCCAGCAGTCTAGGGGCAGCGAACACTGAAGCTTTCTTT. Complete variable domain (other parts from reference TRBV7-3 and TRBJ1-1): GAGVSQTPSNKVTEKGKYVELRCDPISGHTALYWYRQSLGQGPEFLIYFQGTGAADDSGLPNDRFFAVRPEGSVSTLKIQRTERGDSAVYLCASSLGAANTEAFFGQGTRLTVV.

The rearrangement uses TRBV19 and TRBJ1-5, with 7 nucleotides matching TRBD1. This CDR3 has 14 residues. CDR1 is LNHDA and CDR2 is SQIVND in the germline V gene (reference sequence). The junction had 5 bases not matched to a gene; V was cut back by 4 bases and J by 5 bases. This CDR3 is CASSTRGLHQPQHF. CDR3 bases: TGTGCCAGTAGTACCAGGGGGTTGCATCAGCCCCAGCATTTT.

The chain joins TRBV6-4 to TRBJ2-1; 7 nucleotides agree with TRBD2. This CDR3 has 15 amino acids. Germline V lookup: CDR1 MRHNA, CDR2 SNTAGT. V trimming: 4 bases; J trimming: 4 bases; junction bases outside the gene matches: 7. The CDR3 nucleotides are TGTGCCAGCAGTGGAGACGGGGGAGGGTACAATGAGCAGTTCTTC. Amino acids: CASSGDGGGYNEQFF.